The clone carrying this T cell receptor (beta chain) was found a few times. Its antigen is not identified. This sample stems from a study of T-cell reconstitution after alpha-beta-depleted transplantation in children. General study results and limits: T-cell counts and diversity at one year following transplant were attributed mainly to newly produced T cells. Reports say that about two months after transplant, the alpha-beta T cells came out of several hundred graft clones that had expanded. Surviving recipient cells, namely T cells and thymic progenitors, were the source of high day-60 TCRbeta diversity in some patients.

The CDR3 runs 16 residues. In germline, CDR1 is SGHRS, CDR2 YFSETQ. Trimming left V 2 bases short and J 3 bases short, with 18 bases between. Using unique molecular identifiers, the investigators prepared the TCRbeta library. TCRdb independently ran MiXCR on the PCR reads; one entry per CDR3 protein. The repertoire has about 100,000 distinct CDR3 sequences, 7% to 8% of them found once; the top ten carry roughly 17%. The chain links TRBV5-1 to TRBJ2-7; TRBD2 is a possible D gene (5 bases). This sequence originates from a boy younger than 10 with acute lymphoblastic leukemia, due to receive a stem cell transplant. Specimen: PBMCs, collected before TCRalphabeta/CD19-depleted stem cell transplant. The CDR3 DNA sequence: TGCGCCAGCAGCTTAGATCCAATGACGGGATACTACGAGCAGTACTTC. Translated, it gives CASSLDPMTGYYEQYF.